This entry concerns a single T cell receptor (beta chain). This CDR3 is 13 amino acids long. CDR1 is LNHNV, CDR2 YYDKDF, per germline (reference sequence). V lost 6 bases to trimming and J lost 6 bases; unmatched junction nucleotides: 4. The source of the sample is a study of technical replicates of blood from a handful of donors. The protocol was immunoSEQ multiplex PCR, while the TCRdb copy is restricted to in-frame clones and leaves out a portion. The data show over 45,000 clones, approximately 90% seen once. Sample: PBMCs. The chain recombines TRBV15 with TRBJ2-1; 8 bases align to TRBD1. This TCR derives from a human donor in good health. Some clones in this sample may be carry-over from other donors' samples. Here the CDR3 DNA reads TGTGCCACCAGTCAGGACAGGGTCAATGAGCAGTTCTTC. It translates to CATSQDRVNEQFF.